A selection of T cell receptor beta chains follows, all from one sample in a study of Ad26.COV2.S vaccination and SARS-CoV-2 variants. This table comes from immunoSEQ multiplex PCR, and its TCRdb copy is limited to in-frame clones, with some not included. The sample lists hundreds of thousands of clones; 85% to 90% were seen once. This sample comprised peripheral blood, obtained in a trial of Ad26.COV2.S vaccine versus placebo. The receptors were gathered from a person aged 18-60 years who received the Ad26.COV2.S COVID-19 vaccine or a placebo. CDR3s include the opening cysteine and the closing phenylalanine or tryptophan. D genes are given only for firm matches. Some rows mark clone size as missing; the rest say once, few, many or name a class of expanded clone.

>NA|TRBJ1-2|TRBV9|NA|13
TGTGCCAGCAGCCTGGAGGGGAACTATGGCTACACCTTC
CASSLEGNYGYTF
>NA|TRBJ2-5|TRBV18|NA|13
TGTGCCAGCTCCCAGGGGAGGGGAGAGACCCAGTACTTC
CASSQGRGETQYF
>NA|TRBJ1-2|TRBV27|few|12
TGTGCCAGCAGGGGGGCAGGGGTTGGCTACACCTTC
CASRGAGVGYTF
>TRBD1|TRBJ2-7|TRBV9|NA|15
TGTGCCAGCAGCGTAGGGGGACAGGGGCCCTACGAGCAGTACTTC
CASSVGGQGPYEQYF
>NA|TRBJ2-2|TRBV19|few|14
TGTGCCAGTAGTACCTCATGGATACCCGGGGAGCTGTTTTTT
CASSTSWIPGELFF
>TRBD1|TRBJ2-7|TRBV20-1|NA|14
TGCAGTGCTAGTCGGCGGGACAGGGTCTACGAGCAGTACTTC
CSASRRDRVYEQYF
>TRBD1|TRBJ1-4|TRBV5-1|NA|14
TGCGCCAGCAGGACAGGGGGCGGTGATGAAAAACTGTTTTTT
CASRTGGGDEKLFF
>NA|TRBJ2-5|TRBV28|NA|14
TGTGCCAGCAGGCCACAGGGAGGGGTAGAGACCCAGTACTTC
CASRPQGGVETQYF
>TRBD1|TRBJ1-3|TRBV12-3/TRBV12-4|NA|13
TGTGCCAGCACTATGGGACAGAGAAACACCATATATTTT
CASTMGQRNTIYF
>TRBD2|TRBJ2-1|TRBV27|NA|15
TGTGCCAGCACTCCCCGCGGGAGATCTACGGATGAGCAGTTCTTC
CASTPRGRSTDEQFF
>NA|TRBJ2-1|TRBV24-1|NA|13
TGTGCCACCAGGAACGTCCAGGACGATGAGCAGTTCTTC
CATRNVQDDEQFF
>NA|TRBJ1-3|TRBV7-2|NA|16
TGTGCCAGCAGCTTACAGGGGCCCTACTCTGGAAACACCATATATTTT
CASSLQGPYSGNTIYF
>TRBD2|TRBJ2-1|TRBV15|once|19
TGTGCCACCAGCAGAGATATTTTGTTTGAGCGGGGACTTTACAATGAGCAGTTCTTC
CATSRDILFERGLYNEQFF
>NA|TRBJ2-7|TRBV11-2|NA|15
TGTGCCAGCACCCTCTGGGGACCTAGTTCCCACGAGCAGTACTTC
CASTLWGPSSHEQYF
>NA|TRBJ2-7|TRBV5-6|NA|15
TGTGCCAGCAGCTTGGGGGGCGGGCGGTCCTACGAGCAGTACTTC
CASSLGGGRSYEQYF
>NA|TRBJ2-2|TRBV12-3/TRBV12-4|NA|12
TGTGCCAGCAGTTTTTACACCGGGGAGCTGTTTTTT
CASSFYTGELFF
>TRBD1|TRBJ2-1|TRBV7-9|NA|15
TGTGCCAGCAGTTCAGACAGGGACTCCTACAATGAGCAGTTCTTC
CASSSDRDSYNEQFF
>NA|TRBJ2-1|TRBV4-1|few|12
TGCGCCAGCAGCCAAGTTTTAAATGAGCAGTTCTTC
CASSQVLNEQFF
>NA|TRBJ1-1|TRBV27|NA|14
TGTGCCAGCGGGAGAGGCGGGATGAACACTGAAGCTTTCTTT
CASGRGGMNTEAFF
>TRBD1|TRBJ1-1|TRBV19|NA|14
TGTGCCAGTAGGTCACAGGGGTTTCGGACTGAAGCTTTCTTT
CASRSQGFRTEAFF
>NA|TRBJ2-3|TRBV10-1|NA|15
TGCGCCAGCAGTGAGTCGAGATCCAGGTCGGATACGCAGTATTTT
CASSESRSRSDTQYF
>NA|TRBJ1-5|TRBV19|once|15
TGTGCCAGTAGTCCCTTAGGGAATAGCAATCAGCCCCAGCATTTT
CASSPLGNSNQPQHF
>TRBD1|TRBJ1-2|TRBV13|NA|12
TGTGCCAGCACCAGACAGGGCGATGGCTACACCTTC
CASTRQGDGYTF
>NA|TRBJ1-6|TRBV27|NA|15
TGTGCCAGCAGTTTAATATACTCCTATAATTCACCCCTCCACTTT
CASSLIYSYNSPLHF
>NA|TRBJ2-7|TRBV12-5|NA|17
TGTGCTAGTGGCACTGCCAGGAGCTCCGTCCCTTCCTACGAGCAGTACTTC
CASGTARSSVPSYEQYF
>NA|TRBJ2-4|TRBV28|once|10
TGTGCCTCAGGTGGTGACATTCAGTACTTC
CASGGDIQYF
>TRBD1|TRBJ2-1|TRBV28|NA|15
TGTGCCAGCAGTATGACAGGGGGCTCCTACAATGAGCAGTTCTTC
CASSMTGGSYNEQFF
>NA|TRBJ2-2|TRBV7-2|NA|15
TGTGCCAGCAGCTTAGTCCTAGCGAACACCGGGGAGCTGTTTTTT
CASSLVLANTGELFF